This T cell receptor (beta chain) was documented in a study of blood T cells in healthy people across ages. Study findings and constraints: Older individuals had lower TCR beta diversity per million T cells (the decline was roughly linear). Researchers said unsorted PBMCs prevented a conclusive naive versus antigen-experienced comparison.

Of note for this clonotype: Its cognate antigen is unknown.

The authors ran a second PCR of roughly 6 to 11 cycles using a sample-barcoded 5' primer and a J-beta primer mix. TCRdb re-called the 5' RACE reads through MiXCR, storing one row per CDR3 protein. The data hold over 1,300,000 distinct CDR3 sequences, with around 55% observed a single time. This CDR3 spans 15 amino acids. Looked up from germline, CDR1 is SGHAT and CDR2 is FQNNGV. Trimming pared 2 bases from V and 1 base from J, leaving 12 bases between. The receptor was isolated from a man aged 18 to 30 in good health. The specimen sequenced was blood. The V call is TRBV11-2, the J call TRBJ2-7, with D unclear. As DNA, the CDR3 is TGTGCCAGCAGCTTACACGGTGGGTTTTCCTACGAGCAGTACTTC. Amino acids: CASSLHGGFSYEQYF.